This is a list of T cell receptor beta chains from one sample in a study of tumor-infiltrating lymphocytes in primary liver carcinoma. TCRdb independently ran MiXCR on the multiplex PCR reads; one entry per CDR3 protein. Of 85,000 to 100,000 distinct CDR3 sequences in the sample, roughly 70% were seen once. Sequencing used tumor-adjacent normal liver tissue. The source of these receptors is a man aged 35 to 55 with primary liver carcinoma and hepatitis B virus infection. Each CDR3 is given with its conserved first and last residue. The D gene is left open where the match is weak. Where a row states a size, it is once, few, many or the class of an expanded clone; other rows omit it.

size | D | J | V | CDR3 | DNA
- | TRBD2 | TRBJ2-7 | TRBV7-8 | CASTLELAGNSYEQYF | TGTGCCAGCACCTTAGAACTAGCGGGTAACTCATACGAGCAGTACTTC
once | - | TRBJ2-1 | TRBV11-2 | CASSHRSLRNSYNEQFF | TGTGCCAGCAGCCACCGGAGTTTGAGAAACTCCTACAATGAGCAGTTCTTC
- | - | TRBJ1-3 | TRBV2 | CASGSISGNTIYF | TGTGCCAGCGGCAGCATCTCTGGAAACACCATATATTTT
many | TRBD2 | TRBJ2-7 | TRBV6-1 | CASRLAEDYEQYF | TGTGCCAGCAGACTAGCGGAGGACTACGAGCAGTACTTC
- | - | TRBJ2-1 | TRBV28 | CASSLFETTDNEQFF | TGTGCCAGCAGTTTATTCGAGACTACCGACAATGAGCAGTTCTTC
- | - | TRBJ2-2 | TRBV11-2 | CASSLGFSSPNTGGLSF | TGTGCCAGCAGCTTAGGCTTTAGCTCACCCAACACCGGGGGGCTGTCTTTT
many | TRBD1 | TRBJ2-3 | TRBV12-3/TRBV12-4 | CASSLVRGTDGEQYF | TGTGCCAGCAGTTTAGTGCGTGGGACAGATGGGGAGCAGTATTTT
few | - | TRBJ1-5 | TRBV19 | CASSISWGTNQPQHF | TGTGCCAGTAGTATCAGTTGGGGGACCAATCAGCCCCAGCATTTT
- | TRBD2 | TRBJ2-1 | TRBV4-1 | CASSQSGTSGNEQFF | TGCGCCAGCAGCCAATCCGGGACTAGCGGGAATGAGCAGTTCTTC
- | TRBD2 | TRBJ2-7 | TRBV11-2 | CASKAWAAGIHYEQYF | TGTGCCAGCAAAGCGTGGGCAGCGGGAATACACTACGAGCAGTACTTC
- | TRBD1 | TRBJ2-7 | TRBV12-3/TRBV12-4 | CASSHDRVLGEQCF | TGTGCCAGCAGTCATGACAGGGTTCTAGGCGAGCAGTGCTTC
- | TRBD2 | TRBJ2-2 | TRBV10-2 | CASSEIPGGGNTWELFF | TGCGCCAGCAGTGAAATCCCGGGAGGGGGGAACACATGGGAGCTCTTTTTT
- | - | TRBJ2-7 | TRBV29-1 | CSVTSGTMGEQYF | TGCAGCGTTACTTCGGGCACCATGGGAGAGCAATACTTC
many | TRBD2 | TRBJ2-3 | TRBV6-6 | CASSYFPGLAGEGGTDTQYF | TGTGCCAGCAGTTATTTCCCGGGACTAGCGGGAGAGGGGGGAACAGATACGCAGTATTTT
- | TRBD2 | TRBJ2-6 | TRBV6-5 | CASSYYFGGGESGANVLTF | TGTGCTAGCAGTTACTACTTCGGGGGGGGGGAATCTGGGGCCAACGTCCTGACTTTC
once | TRBD2 | TRBJ2-1 | TRBV5-4 | CASSDRLAGYNEKYF | TGTGCTAGCAGCGATCGACTAGCGGGGTACAATGAGAAGTACTTC
- | - | TRBJ2-1 | TRBV28 | CANSFQPGSYEQFF | TGTGCCAACAGTTTTCAACCCGGGAGCTACGAGCAGTTCTTC
- | - | TRBJ2-7 | TRBV11-2 | CTSSWQGGLGHEQYF | TGTACCAGCAGCTGGCAGGGGGGACTGGGCCACGAGCAGTACTTC
- | - | TRBJ1-2 | TRBV28 | CASRPTGALNGCTF | TGTGCCAGCAGGCCCACGGGGGCGCTTAACGGCTGCACCTTC
few | TRBD2 | TRBJ2-4 | TRBV2 | CASNPPRLAGNIQYF | TGTGCCAGCAACCCCCCCCGACTAGCGGGGAACATTCAGTACTTC
- | TRBD1 | TRBJ1-6 | TRBV4-3 | CASSSWDRGRNSPLHF | TGCGCCAGCAGCTCCTGGGACAGGGGAAGGAATTCACCCCTCCACTTT
many | TRBD2 | TRBJ2-5 | TRBV29-1 | CSVAESGRAETQYF | TGCAGCGTTGCCGAGTCGGGGAGGGCAGAGACCCAGTACTTC
- | TRBD2 | TRBJ2-1 | TRBV28 | CAGSPWSRERRNEQFF | TGTGCCGGCAGTCCGTGGTCGCGGGAGAGGAGGAATGAGCAGTTCTTC
- | - | TRBJ2-2 | TRBV29-1 | CSVGQGGLLF | TGCAGCGTGGGGCAGGGGGGACTGTTATTT
- | TRBD1 | TRBJ1-3 | TRBV28 | CASSYPTDRFSGNTIYF | TGTGCCAGCAGTTACCCTACGGACAGGTTCTCTGGAAACACCATATATTTT
- | - | TRBJ2-7 | TRBV7-9 | CANSLADPAYEQYF | TGTGCCAACAGCTTAGCGGATCCCGCCTACGAGCAGTACTTC
once | - | TRBJ2-1 | TRBV7-9 | CASGPPREYYSEQFF | TGTGCCAGCGGCCCCCCCCGGGAGTACTACAGTGAGCAGTTCTTC
- | TRBD1 | TRBJ2-5 | TRBV11-2 | CASSLGQQEIQYF | TGTGCCAGCAGTCTGGGACAGCAAGAGATCCAGTACTTC
few | - | TRBJ1-2 | TRBV29-1 | CSVTGSKIYGYTF | TGCAGCGTTACTGGCAGCAAAATCTATGGCTACACCTTC
many | - | TRBJ2-5 | TRBV4-1 | CASSQDRKTQYF | TGCGCCAGCAGCCAAGATCGGAAGACCCAGTACTTC
few | TRBD1 | TRBJ2-3 | TRBV30 | CAWGQGGDTQYF | TGTGCCTGGGGACAGGGCGGCGATACGCAGTATTTT
- | - | TRBJ1-4 | TRBV4-1 | CASSQGPGTCAQKLFF | TGCGCCAGCAGCCAAGGGCCGGGGACATGCGCACAAAAACTGTTTTTT
- | - | TRBJ2-6 | TRBV11-2 | CASSTLTLSGVNVLTF | TGTGCCAGCAGCACACTCACCCTTTCTGGGGTCAACGTCCTGACTTTC
many | - | TRBJ2-4 | TRBV6-5 | CASSQSGSNIQYF | TGTGCCAGCAGTCAATCGGGGTCGAACATTCAGTACTTC
- | - | TRBJ1-2 | TRBV6-1 | CPSSDSRVSYGYTF | TGTCCCAGCAGTGACTCTCGGGTGAGCTATGGCTACACCTTC
- | TRBD1 | TRBJ1-6 | TRBV5-5 | CAGSTTGAVNNSPLHF | TGTGCCGGCAGCACCACAGGGGCCGTAAATAATTCACCCCTCCACTTT
- | - | TRBJ2-5 | TRBV11-2 | CASNFGTSNFNRETQYF | TGTGCCAGCAACTTCGGGACATCTAATTTTAACCGAGAGACCCAGTACTTC
- | - | TRBJ2-7 | TRBV9 | CASSISYGDYEQYF | TGTGCCAGCAGCATATCATACGGAGACTACGAGCAGTACTTC
- | TRBD1 | TRBJ1-5 | TRBV24-1 | CATSDPGGWPQHF | TGTGCCACCAGTGACCCAGGGGGATGGCCCCAGCATTTT
few | - | TRBJ2-1 | TRBV7-9 | CASSFLTAGTYNEQFF | TGTGCCAGCAGCTTCTTAACTGCGGGCACCTACAATGAGCAGTTCTTC
- | - | TRBJ2-7 | TRBV11-2 | CTGSLGGTLPYEQYF | TGTACCGGCAGCCTCGGCGGGACTCTACCCTATGAGCAGTACTTC
- | - | TRBJ2-7 | TRBV12-3/TRBV12-4 | CASSPPRDQYEQYF | TGTGCCAGCAGCCCCCCCAGGGATCAGTACGAGCAGTACTTC
- | - | TRBJ1-5 | TRBV6-1 | CGGGLGNQPQHF | TGTGGAGGGGGTCTTGGCAATCAGCCCCAGCATTTT
- | - | TRBJ2-7 | TRBV20-1 | CSVRQGNEKYF | TGCAGTGTTCGTCAGGGGAACGAGAAGTACTTC
many | TRBD1 | TRBJ2-2 | TRBV5-6 | CASIRQGQITGELFF | TGTGCCAGCATCCGACAGGGCCAAATCACCGGGGAGCTGTTTTTT
- | TRBD2 | TRBJ2-4 | TRBV4-2 | CASSQVAGVEKIQNF | TGTGCCAGCAGCCAAGTCGCGGGAGTGGAAAAGATTCAGAACTTC
- | - | TRBJ1-2 | TRBV5-1 | CAGSLGGDNYGYTF | TGCGCCGGCAGCTTGGGAGGGGACAACTATGGCTACACCTTC
many | TRBD2 | TRBJ2-3 | TRBV20-1 | CSAKRTSGRPTDTQYF | TGCAGTGCTAAAAGGACTAGCGGGAGGCCGACAGATACGCAGTATTTT
- | - | TRBJ2-3 | TRBV11-2 | CASSLKRGIDTQRF | TGTGCCAGCAGCTTAAAAAGAGGCATAGATACGCAGCGTTTT
many | - | TRBJ2-2 | TRBV5-5 | CASSLGQSNTGELFF | TGTGCCAGCAGCTTAGGACAGTCCAACACCGGGGAGCTGTTTTTT
few | - | TRBJ2-3 | TRBV9 | CASSGDTQYF | TGTGCCAGCTCGGGAGATACGCAGTATTTT
few | TRBD2 | TRBJ2-3 | TRBV28 | CASGGLAGGGDTQYF | TGTGCCAGCGGGGGACTAGCGGGAGGTGGAGATACGCAGTATTTT
- | - | TRBJ1-6 | TRBV20-1 | CSVTEGFFDNSPLHF | TGCAGTGTTACCGAGGGATTCTTCGATAATTCACCCCTCCACTTT
many | - | TRBJ2-7 | TRBV5-1 | CASSQVPARGDEQYF | TGCGCCAGCAGCCAGGTACCCGCCCGGGGCGACGAGCAGTACTTC